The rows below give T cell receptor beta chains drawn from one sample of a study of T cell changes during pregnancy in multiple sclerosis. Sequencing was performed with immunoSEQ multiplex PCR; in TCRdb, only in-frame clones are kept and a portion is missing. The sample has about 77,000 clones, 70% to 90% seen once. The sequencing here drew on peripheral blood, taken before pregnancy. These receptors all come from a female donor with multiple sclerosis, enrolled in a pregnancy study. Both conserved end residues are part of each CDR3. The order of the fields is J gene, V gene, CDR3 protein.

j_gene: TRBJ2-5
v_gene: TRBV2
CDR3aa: CASTPGPLGTQYF

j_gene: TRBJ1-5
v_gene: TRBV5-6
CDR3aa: CASSKGQGSNQPQHF

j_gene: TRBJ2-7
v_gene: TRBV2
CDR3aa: CASGEYEQYF

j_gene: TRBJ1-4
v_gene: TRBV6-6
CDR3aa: CASSYSGGFDEKLFF

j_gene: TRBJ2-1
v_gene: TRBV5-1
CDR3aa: CASSPGGSTGTSSQFF

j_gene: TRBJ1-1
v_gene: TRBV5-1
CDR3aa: CASSLVGGSGTEAFF

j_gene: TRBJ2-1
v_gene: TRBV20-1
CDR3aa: CSAAGGREQFF

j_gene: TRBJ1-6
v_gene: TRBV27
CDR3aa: CASSLSQTGISPLHF

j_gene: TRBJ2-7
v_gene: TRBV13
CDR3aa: CASSSQGLEQYF

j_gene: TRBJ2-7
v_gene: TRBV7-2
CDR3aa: CASSPAASGPYEQYF

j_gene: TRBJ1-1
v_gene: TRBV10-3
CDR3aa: CAISESNVRGNTEAFF

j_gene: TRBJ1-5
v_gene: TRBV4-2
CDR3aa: CASSQDGEWTAGQPQHF

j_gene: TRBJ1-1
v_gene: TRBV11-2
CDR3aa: CASSLDPGVNTEAFF